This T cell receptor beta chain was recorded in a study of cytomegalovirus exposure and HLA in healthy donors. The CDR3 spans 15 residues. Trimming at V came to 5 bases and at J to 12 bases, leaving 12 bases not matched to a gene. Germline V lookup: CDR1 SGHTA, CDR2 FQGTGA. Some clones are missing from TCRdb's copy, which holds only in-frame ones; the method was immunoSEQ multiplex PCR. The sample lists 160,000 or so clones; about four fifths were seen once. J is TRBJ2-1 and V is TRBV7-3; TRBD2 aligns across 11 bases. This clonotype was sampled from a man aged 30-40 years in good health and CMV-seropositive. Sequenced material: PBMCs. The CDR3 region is CASSPTSGIPQGQFF. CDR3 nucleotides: TGTGCCAGCAGCCCGACTAGCGGGATCCCACAGGGGCAGTTCTTC.